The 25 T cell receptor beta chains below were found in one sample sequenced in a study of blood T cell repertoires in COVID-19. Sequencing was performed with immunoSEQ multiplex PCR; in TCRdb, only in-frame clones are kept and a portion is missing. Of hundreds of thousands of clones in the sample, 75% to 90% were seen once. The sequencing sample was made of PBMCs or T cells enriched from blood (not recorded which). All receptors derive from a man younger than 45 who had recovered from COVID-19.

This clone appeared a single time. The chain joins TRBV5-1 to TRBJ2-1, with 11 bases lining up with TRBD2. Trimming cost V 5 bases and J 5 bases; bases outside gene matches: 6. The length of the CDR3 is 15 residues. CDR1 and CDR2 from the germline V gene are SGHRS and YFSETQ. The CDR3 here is CASSLLGLADNEQFF. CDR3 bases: TGCGCCAGCAGTCTGCTGGGACTAGCGGACAATGAGCAGTTCTTC.

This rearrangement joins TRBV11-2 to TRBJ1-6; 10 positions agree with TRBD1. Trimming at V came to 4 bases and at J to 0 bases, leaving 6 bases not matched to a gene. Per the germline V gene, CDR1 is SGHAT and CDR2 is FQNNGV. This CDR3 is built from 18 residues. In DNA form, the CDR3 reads TGTGCCAGCAGCTCATGGACAGGGGGAAGCTCCTATAATTCACCCCTCCACTTT. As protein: CASSSWTGGSSYNSPLHF.

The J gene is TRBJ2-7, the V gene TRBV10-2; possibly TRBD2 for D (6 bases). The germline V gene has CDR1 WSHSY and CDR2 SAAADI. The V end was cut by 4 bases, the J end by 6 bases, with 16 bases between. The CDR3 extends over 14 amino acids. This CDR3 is CASSATRTRSEQYF. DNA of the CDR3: TGCGCCAGCAGTGCGACTAGGACCCGCTCCGAGCAGTACTTC.

The CDR3: CSVGGATNEKLFF. The CDR3 nucleotides are TGCAGCGTTGGGGGGGCAACTAATGAAAAACTGTTTTTT. The chain recombines TRBV29-1 with TRBJ1-4, with a weak D call TRBD1 (5 bases). CDR1 and CDR2 from the germline V gene are SQVTM and ANQGSEA. This CDR3 is 13 amino acids long. V was trimmed by 4 bases and J by 0 bases, leaving 6 bases between them.

CDR3 sequence reads: CASSHRDGQGQSYEQYF. CDR3 nucleotide sequence: TGCGCCAGCAGCCACAGAGACGGACAGGGCCAATCCTACGAGCAGTACTTC. V and J are TRBV4-1 and TRBJ2-7, with 8 positions matching TRBD1. With 3 bases clipped from V and 1 base from J, the junction kept 11 bases outside the gene matches. The germline V gene has CDR1 MGHRA and CDR2 YSYEKL. The CDR3 is 17 amino acids.

The CDR3 DNA sequence: TGTGCCAGCTCTCCTAAAGGGGGTGGCTCTGGAAACACCATATATTTT. This gives the protein CASSPKGGGSGNTIYF. V is TRBV18 and J is TRBJ1-3; weak D call: TRBD1 (6 bases). Germline V lookup: CDR1 KGHSH, CDR2 LQKENI. This CDR3 is 16 amino acids long. V dropped 6 bases and J dropped 0 bases, with 15 bases sitting between them.

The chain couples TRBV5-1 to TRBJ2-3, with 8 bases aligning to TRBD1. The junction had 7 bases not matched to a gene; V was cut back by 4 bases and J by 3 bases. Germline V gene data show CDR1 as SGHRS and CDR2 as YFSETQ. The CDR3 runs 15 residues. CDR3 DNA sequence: TGCGCCAGCAGCCCGACAGGGGTAGGAACAGATACGCAGTATTTT. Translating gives CASSPTGVGTDTQYF.

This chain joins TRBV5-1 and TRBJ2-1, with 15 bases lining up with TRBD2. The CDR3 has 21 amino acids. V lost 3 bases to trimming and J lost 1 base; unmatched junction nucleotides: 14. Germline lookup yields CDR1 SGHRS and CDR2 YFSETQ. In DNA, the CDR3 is TGCGCCAGCAGCTGGGGACTAGCGGGAGGTCCTTTACATTGGTCCTACAATGAGCAGTTCTTC. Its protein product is CASSWGLAGGPLHWSYNEQFF. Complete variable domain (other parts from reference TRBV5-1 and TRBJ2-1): KAGVTQTPRYLIKTRGQQVTLSCSPISGHRSVSWYQQTPGQGLQFLFEYFSETQRNKGNFPGRFSGRQFSNSRSEMNVSTLELGDSALYLCASSWGLAGGPLHWSYNEQFFGPGTRLTVL.

CDR3 in amino acids: CASKGASNYGYTF. The CDR3 nucleotides are TGTGCCAGCAAGGGGGCATCGAACTATGGCTACACCTTC. V is TRBV27 and J is TRBJ1-2; 7 positions match TRBD1. After removal of 7 bases from V and 2 bases from J, the junction contained 4 bases not matched to a gene. The CDR3 extends over 13 amino acids. Germline CDR1 reads MNHEY; CDR2 reads SMNVEV (reference sequence).

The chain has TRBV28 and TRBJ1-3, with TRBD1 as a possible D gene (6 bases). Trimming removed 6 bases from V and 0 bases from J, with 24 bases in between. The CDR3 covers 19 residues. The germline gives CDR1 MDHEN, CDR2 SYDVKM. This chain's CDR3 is CASSTTSTGKHSSGNTIYF. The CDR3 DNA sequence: TGTGCCAGCAGCACTACCTCGACAGGAAAGCATAGCTCTGGAAACACCATATATTTT.

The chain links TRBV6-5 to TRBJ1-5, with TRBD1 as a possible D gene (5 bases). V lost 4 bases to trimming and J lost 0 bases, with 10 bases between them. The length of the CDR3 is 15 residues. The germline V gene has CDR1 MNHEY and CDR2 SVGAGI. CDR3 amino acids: CASSSGQNSNQPQHF. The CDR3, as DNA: TGTGCCAGCAGTTCAGGACAAAATAGCAATCAGCCCCAGCATTTT.

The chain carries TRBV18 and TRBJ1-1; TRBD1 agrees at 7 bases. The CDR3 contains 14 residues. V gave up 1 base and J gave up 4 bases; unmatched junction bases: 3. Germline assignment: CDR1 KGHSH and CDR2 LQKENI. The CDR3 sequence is CASSPQNRGTEAFF. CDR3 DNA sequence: TGTGCCAGCTCACCACAGAACAGGGGCACTGAAGCTTTCTTT.

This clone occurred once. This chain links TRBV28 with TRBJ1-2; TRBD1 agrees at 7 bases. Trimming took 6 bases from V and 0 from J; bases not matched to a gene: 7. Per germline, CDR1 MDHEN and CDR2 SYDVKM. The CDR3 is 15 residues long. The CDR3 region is CASSLQGSSNYGYTF. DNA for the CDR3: TGTGCCAGCAGCTTACAGGGGTCGTCTAACTATGGCTACACCTTC.

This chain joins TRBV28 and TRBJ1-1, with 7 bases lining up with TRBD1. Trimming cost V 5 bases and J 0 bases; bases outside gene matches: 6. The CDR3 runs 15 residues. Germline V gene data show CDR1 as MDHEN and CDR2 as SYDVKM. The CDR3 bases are TGTGCCAGCAGTCTAGACAGGGCCATGAACACTGAAGCTTTCTTT. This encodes CASSLDRAMNTEAFF.

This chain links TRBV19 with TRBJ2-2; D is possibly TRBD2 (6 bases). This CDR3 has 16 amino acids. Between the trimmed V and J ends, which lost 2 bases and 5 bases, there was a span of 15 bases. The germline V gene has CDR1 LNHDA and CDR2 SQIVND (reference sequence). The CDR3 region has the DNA TGTGCCAGTAGTATACTAGGGAGCGGAGGGACCGGGGAGCTGTTTTTT. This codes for CASSILGSGGTGELFF.

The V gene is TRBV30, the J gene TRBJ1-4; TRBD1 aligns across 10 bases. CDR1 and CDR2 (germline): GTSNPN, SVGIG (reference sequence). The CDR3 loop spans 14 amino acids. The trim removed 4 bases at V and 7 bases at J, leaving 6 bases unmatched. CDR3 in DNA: TGTGCCTGGACTCGACAGGGGGCGTTTGAAAAACTGTTTTTT. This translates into CAWTRQGAFEKLFF.

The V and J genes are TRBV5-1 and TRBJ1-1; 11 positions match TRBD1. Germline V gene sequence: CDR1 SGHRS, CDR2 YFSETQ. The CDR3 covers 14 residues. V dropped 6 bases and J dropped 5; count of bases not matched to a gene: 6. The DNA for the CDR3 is TGCGCCAGCAACGCCGGGACAGGGGGTACTGAAGCTTTCTTT. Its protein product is CASNAGTGGTEAFF.

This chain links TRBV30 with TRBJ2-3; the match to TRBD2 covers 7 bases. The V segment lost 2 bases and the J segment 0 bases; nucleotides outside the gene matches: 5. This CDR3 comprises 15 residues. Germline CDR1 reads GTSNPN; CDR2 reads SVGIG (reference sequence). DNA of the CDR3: TGTGCCTGGAGTCTAGCGGCGGATAGCACAGATACGCAGTATTTT. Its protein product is CAWSLAADSTDTQYF.

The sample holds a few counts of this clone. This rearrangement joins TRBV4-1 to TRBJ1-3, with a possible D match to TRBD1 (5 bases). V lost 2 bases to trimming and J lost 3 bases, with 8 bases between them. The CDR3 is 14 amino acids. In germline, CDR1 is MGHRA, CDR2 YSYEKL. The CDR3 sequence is CASSQSRDGNTIYF. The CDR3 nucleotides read TGCGCCAGCAGCCAAAGCAGGGATGGAAACACCATATATTTT.

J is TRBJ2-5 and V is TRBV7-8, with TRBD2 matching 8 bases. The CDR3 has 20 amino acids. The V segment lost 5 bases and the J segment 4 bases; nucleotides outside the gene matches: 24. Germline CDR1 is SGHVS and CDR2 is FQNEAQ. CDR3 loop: CASSKTRELRLAQAGETQYF. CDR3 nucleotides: TGTGCCAGCAGCAAAACTCGGGAATTAAGACTAGCGCAGGCGGGAGAGACCCAGTACTTC.

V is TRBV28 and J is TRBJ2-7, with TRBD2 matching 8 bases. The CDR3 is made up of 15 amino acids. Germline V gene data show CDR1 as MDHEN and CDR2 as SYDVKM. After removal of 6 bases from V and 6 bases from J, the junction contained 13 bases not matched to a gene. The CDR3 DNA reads TGTGCCAGCAGCCCCCCGCTTCCGGGAGGGAGCGAGCAGTACTTC. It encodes CASSPPLPGGSEQYF.

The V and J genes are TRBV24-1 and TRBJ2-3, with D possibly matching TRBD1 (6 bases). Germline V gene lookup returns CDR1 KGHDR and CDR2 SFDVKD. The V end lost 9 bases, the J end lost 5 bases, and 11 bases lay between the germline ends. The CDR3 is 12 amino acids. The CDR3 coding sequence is TGTGCCACCTCCGGACAGCTAGATACGCAGTATTTT. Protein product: CATSGQLDTQYF.

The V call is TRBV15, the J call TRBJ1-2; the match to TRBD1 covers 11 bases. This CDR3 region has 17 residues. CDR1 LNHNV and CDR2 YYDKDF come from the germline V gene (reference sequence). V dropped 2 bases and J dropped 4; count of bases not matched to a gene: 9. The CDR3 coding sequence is TGTGCCACCAGCAGATACGGACAGGGGGCGCAAATCTATGGCTACACCTTC. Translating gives CATSRYGQGAQIYGYTF.

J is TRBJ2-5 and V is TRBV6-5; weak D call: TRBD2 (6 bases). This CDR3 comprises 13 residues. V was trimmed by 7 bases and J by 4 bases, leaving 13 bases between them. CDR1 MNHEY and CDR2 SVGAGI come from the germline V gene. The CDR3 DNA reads TGTGCCAGCATTCGGGAGATCCTAGAGACCCAGTACTTC. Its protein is CASIREILETQYF.

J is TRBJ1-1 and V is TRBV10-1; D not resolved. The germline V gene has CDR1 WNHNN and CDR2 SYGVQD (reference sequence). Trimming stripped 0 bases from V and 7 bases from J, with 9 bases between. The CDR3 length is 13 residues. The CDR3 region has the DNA TGCGCCAGCAGTGAGTCGGAGCAACTTGAAGCTTTCTTT. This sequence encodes CASSESEQLEAFF.